Shown below are 29 T cell receptor beta chains from a single sample sequenced in a study of T-cell reconstitution after alpha-beta-depleted transplantation in children (dated by TCRdb to about 2016). Results the study describes overall, beyond this receptor: Over subsequent months, a decline in hyperexpanded clone frequencies was noted, and after one year, T-cell counts and TCRbeta diversity were mostly ascribed to newly produced T cells.

The antigens of these receptors remain unknown. Reading the label with the study, this specimen's treatment or condition is: allogeneic hematopoietic cell transplantation with graft depleted of TCRalphabeta T cells and CD19 B cells. The library was generated by PCR. Instrument on record: Illumina HiSeq 2500. TCR libraries were prepared with molecular barcoding, using unique molecular identifiers to normalize TCRbeta repertoire quantification. TCRdb passed the public sequencing reads through fastp at Q25 and MiXCR, retaining productive beta sequences. Entries are consolidated by CDR3 protein sequence, retaining the most common genes and DNA. This sample is represented by about 300,000 distinct CDR3 sequences; roughly 7.8% of them were singletons. Approximately 9% of the sample lies in the top ten. The sequenced sample was peripheral blood, obtained 360 days after TCRalphabeta/CD19-depleted stem cell transplant. The receptors were sampled from a female patient aged 2-9 years who had a stem cell transplant for Fanconi anemia, so the T cells may come from the graft donor.

Many counts were recorded for this clonotype. The genes are TRBV7-9 and TRBJ2-1; tentatively, D is TRBD2 (6 bases). Germline V CDR1 and CDR2: SEHNR, FQNEAQ (reference sequence). Trimming cost V 1 base and J 2 bases, with 9 bases left between them. This CDR3 region has 15 residues. CDR3 region: CASSLGGEPYNEQFF. The CDR3 DNA follows: TGTGCCAGCAGCTTAGGGGGGGAACCCTACAATGAGCAGTTCTTC. The full variable domain, with the rest looked up from reference TRBV7-9 and TRBJ2-1, is DTGVSQNPRHKITKRGQNVTFRCDPISEHNRLYWYRQTLGQGPEFLTYFQNEAQLEKSRLLSDRFSAERPKGSFSTLEIQRTEQGDSAMYLCASSLGGEPYNEQFFGPGTRLTVL.

This clonotype showed up just a few times. The gene calls are TRBV7-9 and TRBJ2-5; maybe TRBD2 (5 bases). The V and J ends lost 6 bases and 5 bases respectively, with 19 bases between them. Germline V gene sequence: CDR1 SEHNR, CDR2 FQNEAQ (reference sequence). The length of the CDR3 is 15 residues. CDR3 nucleotide sequence: TGTGCCAGCAGTCCACTAGGTCCCCTTGAGGAGACCCAGTACTTC. As protein: CASSPLGPLEETQYF.

There are many counts of this clonotype. The rearrangement joins TRBV20-1 to TRBJ2-7; D perhaps matches TRBD1 (6 bases). The V gene lost 0 bases and the J gene lost 5 bases, with 20 bases spanning the gap. This CDR3 contains 16 residues. Germline-derived CDR1 and CDR2 are DFQATT and SNEGSKA (reference sequence). Here the CDR3 reads CSARDFRGGLKNEQYF. CDR3 DNA: TGCAGTGCTAGAGATTTCAGAGGGGGTTTGAAAAACGAGCAGTACTTC.

This clonotype has a count of ten or more. The V call is TRBV5-1, the J call TRBJ1-1; D call uncertain. The CDR3 totals 14 residues. V shed 1 base and J shed 1 base, with 8 bases lying between them. CDR1 and CDR2 from the germline V gene are SGHRS and YFSETQ. The CDR3 nucleotides are TGCGCCAGCAGCTTGTTCGCGGGGAACACTGAAGCTTTCTTT. Residues: CASSLFAGNTEAFF.

V is TRBV5-1 and J is TRBJ2-5, with 8 bases that match TRBD2. CDR3 length: 14 residues. V shed 7 bases and J 5 bases; nucleotides not matched to a gene: 10. Per the germline V gene, CDR1 is SGHRS and CDR2 is YFSETQ. This CDR3 reads CASHLKAGDETQYF. CDR3 DNA sequence: TGCGCCAGCCACCTAAAAGCGGGGGACGAGACCCAGTACTTC.

Ten or more counts support this clonotype. This chain uses TRBV20-1 with TRBJ1-3; no clear D. The germline V and J ends were trimmed by 0 bases and 0 bases, with 9 bases remaining between them. Germline CDR1 and CDR2: DFQATT and SNEGSKA (reference sequence). The CDR3 totals 15 residues. The CDR3 DNA reads as TGCAGTGCTAGAGATTTGGGTCACTCTGGAAACACCATATATTTT. Encoded protein: CSARDLGHSGNTIYF.

Ten or more counts support this clonotype. The CDR3 protein is CASRKGEATDTQYF. Here the CDR3 DNA reads TGTGCCAGCAGGAAGGGCGAAGCCACAGATACGCAGTATTTT. V usage is TRBV12-3 or TRBV12-4 and J usage is TRBJ2-3; D call uncertain. The V gene lost 6 bases and the J gene lost 2 bases, with 12 bases spanning the gap. The CDR3 loop spans 14 amino acids.

This clonotype was seen repeatedly, ten times or more. CDR3 residues: CASSPGLEAIQYF. In DNA form, the CDR3 reads TGCGCCAGCAGCCCGGGACTAGAGGCCATTCAGTACTTC. The chain couples TRBV5-1 to TRBJ2-4; 8 bases line up with TRBD2. The length of the CDR3 is 13 residues. CDR1 is SGHRS, CDR2 YFSETQ, per germline. Trimming removed 4 bases from V and 9 bases from J; junction bases left unmatched: 6.

This rearrangement joins TRBV4-2 to TRBJ1-2; D is uncertain. Trimming removed 5 bases from V and 4 bases from J, with 23 bases in between. Germline CDR1 and CDR2: LGHNA and YNFKEQ. The CDR3 length is 17 residues. In nucleotides, the CDR3 is TGTGCCAGCAGCTCTGAGGACCATGTTAGATTTGTCTATGGCTACACCTTC. Its protein is CASSSEDHVRFVYGYTF.

This clonotype was seen only once. This CDR3 is CASSPTLETSYQANYGYTF. Here the CDR3 DNA reads TGTGCCAGCTCACCTACTCTTGAGACCAGCTACCAAGCTAACTATGGCTACACCTTC. The chain uses TRBV18 and TRBJ1-2, with unresolved D. The ends were cut back, 3 bases at V and 0 bases at J, with 23 bases in the middle. The germline V gene encodes CDR1 KGHSH and CDR2 LQKENI. The length of the CDR3 is 19 residues.

This clonotype was observed a few times. The genes are TRBV11-2 and TRBJ2-1; a weak D match, TRBD2 (6 bases). This CDR3 is built from 16 residues. Germline CDR1 SGHAT, CDR2 FQNNGV. Trimming stripped 0 bases from V and 3 bases from J, with 12 bases between. CDR3 sequence reads: CASSLDRGLIYNEQFF. As DNA, the CDR3 is TGTGCCAGCAGCTTAGATCGGGGACTCATCTACAATGAGCAGTTCTTC.

This clonotype was detected many times. This chain uses TRBV10-3 with TRBJ2-5, with D perhaps assigned TRBD1 or TRBD2 (6 bases each). In germline, CDR1 is ENHRY, CDR2 SYGVKD. Trimming removed 5 bases from V and 5 bases from J, with 15 bases in between. This CDR3 spans 14 amino acids. In DNA, the CDR3 is TGTGCCATCAGTCCCAAAAGGGGGGTGGAGACCCAGTACTTC. It specifies CAISPKRGVETQYF.

This clonotype occurred many times. The chain couples TRBV12-3 or TRBV12-4 to TRBJ1-1; possibly TRBD1 for D (5 bases). V lost 3 bases and J lost 1, with 12 bases in between. This CDR3 contains 15 residues. The CDR3 sequence: CASSFGQGGNTEAFF. The CDR3 nucleotides are TGTGCCAGCAGTTTTGGGCAGGGAGGGAACACTGAAGCTTTCTTT.

Only a few counts were recorded for this clonotype. This chain connects TRBV24-1 to TRBJ2-1; no firm D call. Germline CDR1 KGHDR, CDR2 SFDVKD. The V gene lost 5 bases and the J gene lost 6 bases, with 7 bases spanning the gap. The CDR3 consists of 12 residues. The CDR3 coding sequence is TGTGCCACCAGTGCGCGCACCAATGAGCAGTTCTTC. This gives the protein CATSARTNEQFF.

The CDR3 DNA follows: TGTGCCAGCAGCTTGGACGAGGCCTTTCCCCAGCATTTT. Translating gives CASSLDEAFPQHF. V is TRBV5-4 and J is TRBJ1-5; D is unresolved. Germline CDR1 SGHNT, CDR2 YYREEE (reference sequence). This CDR3 has 13 residues. The V end lost 0 bases, the J end lost 10 bases, and 11 bases lay between the germline ends.

This clonotype showed up just a few times. The V call is TRBV7-8, the J call TRBJ1-1, with 8 bases fitting TRBD1. J lost 0 bases, V lost 5 bases, and 5 bases had no gene match. This CDR3 spans 15 amino acids. Germline CDR1 is SGHVS and CDR2 is FQNEAQ. CDR3: CASSKRQGMNTEAFF. CDR3 DNA: TGTGCCAGCAGCAAGCGACAGGGGATGAACACTGAAGCTTTCTTT.

CDR3 protein: CASTPLLRFHNTGELFF. The CDR3 DNA sequence: TGTGCCAGCACACCCCTTCTCAGATTCCACAACACCGGGGAGCTGTTTTTT. The chain is built from TRBV6-1 and TRBJ2-2; no clear D gene. Trimming removed 7 bases from V and 2 bases from J, with 20 bases in between. The CDR3 contains 17 residues. CDR1 and CDR2 (germline): MNHNS, SASEGT.

This clonotype has at least ten counts. The rearrangement joins TRBV12-3 or TRBV12-4 to TRBJ2-7; D gene ambiguous. The CDR3 length is 11 residues. Trimming stripped 5 bases from V and 5 bases from J, with 7 bases between. CDR3 residues: CASSARHEQYF. The CDR3 bases are TGTGCCAGCAGTGCCCGCCACGAGCAGTACTTC.

The table lists this clonotype with many counts. The chain uses TRBV5-6 and TRBJ2-7; a possible D gene is TRBD1 (5 bases). This CDR3 spans 13 amino acids. Trimming removed 3 bases at V and 6 bases at J, with 13 bases between. Germline loops: CDR1 SGHDT, CDR2 YYEEEE. CDR3 sequence (DNA): TGTGCCAGCAGCTCTGTGACAGATGGCGAGCAGTACGTC. Its translation is CASSSVTDGEQYV.

This clonotype was found a few times. The chain links TRBV18 to TRBJ2-7; 8 bases align to TRBD2. V shed 6 bases, J shed 6 bases, and the junction held 13 bases outside the gene matches. Germline CDR1 is KGHSH and CDR2 is LQKENI. The CDR3 covers 15 residues. The CDR3 reads CASSPAGTRSGEQYV. CDR3 coding DNA: TGTGCCAGCTCGCCCGCCGGGACTAGGAGTGGCGAGCAGTACGTC.

This clonotype was detected many times. The chain is built from TRBV6-2 or TRBV6-3 and TRBJ2-3; a weak D match, TRBD2 (6 bases). CDR1 and CDR2 from the germline V gene are MNHEY and SVGEGT. Trimming took off 3 bases at V and 2 bases at J, with 18 bases between the two ends. CDR3 length: 17 residues. CDR3 residues: CASSYYGAGSHTDTQYF. The CDR3 DNA reads as TGTGCCAGCAGTTATTATGGGGCCGGGAGCCACACAGATACGCAGTATTTT.

Of note for this clonotype: A clone one base away is much larger, so this may be a read error. The V gene is TRBV20-1, the J gene TRBJ2-3; 9 bases are a match to TRBD1. Germline loops: CDR1 DFQATT, CDR2 SNEGSKA (reference sequence). The CDR3 runs 14 residues. CDR3 in DNA: TGCTGTGCTAGAGATTGGGACAGGGTCGATACGCAGTATTTT. It codes for CCARDWDRVDTQYF.

The chain recombines TRBV6-1 with TRBJ2-5; unclear D gene. V gave up 3 bases and J gave up 4 bases, with 12 bases separating them. Germline CDR1 reads MNHNS; CDR2 reads SASEGT. CDR3 length: 14 amino acids. CDR3: CASSEAYKGETQYF. In nucleotides, the CDR3 is TGTGCCAGCAGTGAGGCCTATAAGGGAGAGACCCAGTACTTC.

This clonotype was picked up a small number of times. The V and J genes are TRBV19 and TRBJ2-3, with 10 bases aligning to TRBD2. The ends lost 4 bases at V and 7 bases at J; junction bases unmatched: 11. Germline V gives CDR1 LNHDA, CDR2 SQIVND (reference sequence). The CDR3 has 16 amino acids. Here the CDR3 reads CASSSSSGRMVYTQYF. The CDR3 nucleotides are TGTGCCAGTAGTAGTTCTAGCGGGAGAATGGTGTATACGCAGTATTTT.

This clonotype was seen more than once but under ten times. The J gene is TRBJ2-3, the V gene TRBV9, with 7 bases fitting TRBD2. The CDR3 covers 14 residues. Germline V gene sequence: CDR1 SGDLS, CDR2 YYNGEE. Trimming took 4 bases from V and 2 from J; bases not matched to a gene: 4. CDR3 sequence (DNA): TGTGCCAGCAGCTCCGGACTAGACACAGATACGCAGTATTTT. Protein: CASSSGLDTDTQYF.

In its sample, this clonotype was seen many times. The rearrangement joins TRBV25-1 to TRBJ1-4; TRBD1 might be the D (6 bases). The CDR3 runs 15 residues. V dropped 2 bases and J dropped 7 bases, with 14 bases sitting between them. Germline lookup yields CDR1 MGHDK and CDR2 SYGVNS. The chain's CDR3 is CASSEKRGAGEKLFF. DNA of the CDR3: TGTGCCAGCAGTGAAAAACGGGGGGCGGGTGAAAAACTGTTTTTT.

This clonotype was found a few times. J is TRBJ1-1 and V is TRBV7-2; D unresolved. Trimming removed 3 bases from V and 6 bases from J, with 11 bases in between. Germline values: CDR1 SGHTA, CDR2 FQGNSA. The CDR3 extends over 13 amino acids. The CDR3 coding sequence is TGTGCCAGCAGCTTCCTGGTGGGCCCTGAAGCTTTCTTT. This codes for CASSFLVGPEAFF.

This clonotype has a count of ten or more. The chain uses TRBV20-1 and TRBJ2-2, with 8 bases that match TRBD2. CDR3 length equals 16 residues. In germline, CDR1 is DFQATT, CDR2 SNEGSKA (reference sequence). V shed 6 bases, J shed 4 bases, and the junction held 13 bases outside the gene matches. The CDR3 region is CSAIRAGGYLTGELFF. Here the CDR3 DNA reads TGCAGTGCGATTCGCGCGGGGGGATACCTCACCGGGGAGCTGTTTTTT.

In this sample, this clonotype turned up a few times. The chain employs TRBV30 and TRBJ1-1; D might be TRBD1 (5 bases). CDR3 length equals 13 residues. Trimming removed 0 bases from V and 6 bases from J, with 11 bases in between. The germline gives CDR1 GTSNPN, CDR2 SVGIG (reference sequence). The CDR3: CAWSVLRGAEAFF. The DNA of the CDR3 is TGTGCCTGGAGTGTACTCAGAGGGGCTGAAGCTTTCTTT.